Only one count was recorded for the clone carrying this T cell receptor beta chain. This entry belongs to a study of blood T cell repertoires in COVID-19. Study summary: The United States, Italy and Spain provided the acute and convalescent COVID-19 samples.

Original data processing: Estimated nucleated cell counts came from reference gene primer amplification. TCRdb's copy holds only in-frame clones and misses some; the assay was immunoSEQ multiplex PCR. The DNA gave D and trimming, while V, J and clone size come from that table. The sample includes about 250,000 clones, 89% of them seen just once. Germline CDR1 and CDR2: SGDLS and YYNGEE. This CDR3 comprises 12 residues. V lost 2 bases to trimming and J lost 6 bases, with 9 bases between them. The chain has TRBV9 and TRBJ2-7, with D tentatively TRBD2 (5 bases). The sequence was collected from a woman between 35 and 50 years old who had recovered from COVID-19. The specimen sequenced was peripheral blood. Here the CDR3 reads CASSVSGGEQYF. The CDR3, as DNA: TGTGCCAGCAGCGTGTCTGGAGGCGAGCAGTACTTC.